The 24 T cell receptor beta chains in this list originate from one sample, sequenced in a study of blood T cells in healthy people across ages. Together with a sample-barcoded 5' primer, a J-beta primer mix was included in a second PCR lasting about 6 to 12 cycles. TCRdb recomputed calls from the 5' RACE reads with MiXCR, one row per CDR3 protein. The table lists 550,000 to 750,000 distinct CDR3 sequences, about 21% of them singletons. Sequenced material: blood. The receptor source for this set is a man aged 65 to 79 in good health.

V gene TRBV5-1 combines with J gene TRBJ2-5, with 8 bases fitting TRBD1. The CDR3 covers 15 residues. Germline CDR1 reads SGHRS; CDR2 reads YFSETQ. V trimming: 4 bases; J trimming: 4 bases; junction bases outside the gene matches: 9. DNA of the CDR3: TGCGCCAGCAGCATATCCGGACAGGGTGGAGAGACCCAGTACTTC. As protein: CASSISGQGGETQYF.

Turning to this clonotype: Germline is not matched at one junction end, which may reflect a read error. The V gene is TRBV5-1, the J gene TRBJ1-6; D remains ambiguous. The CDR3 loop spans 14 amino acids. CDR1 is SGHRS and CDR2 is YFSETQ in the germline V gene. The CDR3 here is CASSLDGYISPLHF. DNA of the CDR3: TGCGCCAGCAGCCTGGACGGATATATTTCACCCCTCCACTTT. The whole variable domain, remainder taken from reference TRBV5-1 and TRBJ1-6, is KAGVTQTPRYLIKTRGQQVTLSCSPISGHRSVSWYQQTPGQGLQFLFEYFSETQRNKGNFPGRFSGRQFSNSRSEMNVSTLELGDSALYLCASSLDGYISPLHFGNGTRLTVT.

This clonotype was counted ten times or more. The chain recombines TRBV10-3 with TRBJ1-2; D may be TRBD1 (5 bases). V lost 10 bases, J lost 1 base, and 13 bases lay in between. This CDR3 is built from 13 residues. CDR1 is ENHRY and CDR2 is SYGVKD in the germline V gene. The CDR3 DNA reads TGTGCCACCCGGGACCGCGATAACTATGGCTACACCTTC. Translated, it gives CATRDRDNYGYTF.

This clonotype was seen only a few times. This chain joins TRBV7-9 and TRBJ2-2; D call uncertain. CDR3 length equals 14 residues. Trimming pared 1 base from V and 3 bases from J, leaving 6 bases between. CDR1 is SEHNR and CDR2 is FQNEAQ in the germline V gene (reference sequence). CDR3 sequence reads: CASSLVQYTGELFF. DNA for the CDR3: TGTGCCAGCAGCTTAGTCCAGTACACCGGGGAGCTGTTTTTT.

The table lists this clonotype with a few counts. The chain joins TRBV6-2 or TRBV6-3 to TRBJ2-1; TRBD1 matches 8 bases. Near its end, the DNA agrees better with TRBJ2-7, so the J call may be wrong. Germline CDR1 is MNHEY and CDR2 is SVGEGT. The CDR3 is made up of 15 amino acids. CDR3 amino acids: CASRWRGQGPYEQYF. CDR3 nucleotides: TGTGCCAGCAGATGGCGAGGACAGGGCCCCTACGAGCAGTACTTC.

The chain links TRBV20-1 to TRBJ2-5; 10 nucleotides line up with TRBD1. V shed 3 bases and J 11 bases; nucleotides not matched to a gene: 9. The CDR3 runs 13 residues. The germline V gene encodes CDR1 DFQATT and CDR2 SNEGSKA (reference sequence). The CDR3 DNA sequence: TGCAGTGCTAGGGGGACAGGGGATGGGAGGCAGTACTTC. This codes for CSARGTGDGRQYF.

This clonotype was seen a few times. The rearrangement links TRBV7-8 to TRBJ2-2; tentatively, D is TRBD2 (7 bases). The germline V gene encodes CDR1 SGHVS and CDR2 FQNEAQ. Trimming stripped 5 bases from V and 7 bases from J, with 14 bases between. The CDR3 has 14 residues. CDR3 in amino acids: CASSPGRGHGELFF. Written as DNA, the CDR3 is TGTGCCAGCAGCCCGGGGAGGGGACACGGGGAGCTGTTTTTT.

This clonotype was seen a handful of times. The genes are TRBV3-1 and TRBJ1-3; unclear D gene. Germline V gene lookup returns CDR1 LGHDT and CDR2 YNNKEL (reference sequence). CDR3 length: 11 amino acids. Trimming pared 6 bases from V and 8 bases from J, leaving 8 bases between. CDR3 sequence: CASRGSYTIYF. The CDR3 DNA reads TGTGCCAGCAGGGGAAGTTACACCATATATTTT.

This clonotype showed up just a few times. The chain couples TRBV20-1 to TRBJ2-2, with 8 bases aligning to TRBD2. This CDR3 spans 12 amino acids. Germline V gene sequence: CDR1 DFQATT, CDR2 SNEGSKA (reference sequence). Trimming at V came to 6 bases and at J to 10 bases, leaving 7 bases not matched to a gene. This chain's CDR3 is CSAPRGGLELFF. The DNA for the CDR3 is TGCAGTGCCCCTCGGGGGGGATTGGAGCTGTTTTTT.

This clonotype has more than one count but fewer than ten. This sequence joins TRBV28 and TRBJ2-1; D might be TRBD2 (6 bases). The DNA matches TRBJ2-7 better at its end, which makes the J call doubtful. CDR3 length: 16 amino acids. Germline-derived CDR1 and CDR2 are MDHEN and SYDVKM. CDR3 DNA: TGTGCCAGCAGCTCGGGAGTCCAACCTAGGTCCTACGAGCAGTACTTC. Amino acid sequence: CASSSGVQPRSYEQYF.

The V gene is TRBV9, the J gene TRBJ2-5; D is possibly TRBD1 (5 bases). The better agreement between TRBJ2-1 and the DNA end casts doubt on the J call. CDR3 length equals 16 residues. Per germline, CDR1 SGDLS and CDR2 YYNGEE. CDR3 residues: CASSERTGNLGDEQFF. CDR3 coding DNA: TGTGCCAGCAGCGAACGAACAGGCAACCTTGGGGATGAGCAGTTCTTC.

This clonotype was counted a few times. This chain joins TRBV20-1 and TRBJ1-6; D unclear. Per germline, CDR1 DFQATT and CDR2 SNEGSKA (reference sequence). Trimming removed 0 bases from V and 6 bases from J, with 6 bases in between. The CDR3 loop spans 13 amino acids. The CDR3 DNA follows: TGCAGTGCTAGAGATATGACTAATTCACCCCTCCACTTT. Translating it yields CSARDMTNSPLHF.

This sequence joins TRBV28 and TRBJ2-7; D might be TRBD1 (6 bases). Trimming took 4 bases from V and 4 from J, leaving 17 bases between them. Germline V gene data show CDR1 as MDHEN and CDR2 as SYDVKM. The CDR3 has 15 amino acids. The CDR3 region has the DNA TGTGCCAGCAGTTCTAAATATCCACAGGGTTACGAGCAGTACTTC. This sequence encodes CASSSKYPQGYEQYF.

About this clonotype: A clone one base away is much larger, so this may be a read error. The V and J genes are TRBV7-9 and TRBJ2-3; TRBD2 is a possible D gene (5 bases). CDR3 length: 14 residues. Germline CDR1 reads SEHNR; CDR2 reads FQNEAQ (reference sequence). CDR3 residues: CVSSEGWRTDTQYF. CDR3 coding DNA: TGTGTCAGCAGCGAAGGGTGGAGGACAGATACGCAGTATTTT.

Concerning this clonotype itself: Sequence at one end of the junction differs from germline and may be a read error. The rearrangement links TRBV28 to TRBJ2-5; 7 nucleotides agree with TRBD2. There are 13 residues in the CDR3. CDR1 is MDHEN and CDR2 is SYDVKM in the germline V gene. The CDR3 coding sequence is TGTGCCAGCAATCTAGCGGACCAAGTGACCCAGTACTTC. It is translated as CASNLADQVTQYF.

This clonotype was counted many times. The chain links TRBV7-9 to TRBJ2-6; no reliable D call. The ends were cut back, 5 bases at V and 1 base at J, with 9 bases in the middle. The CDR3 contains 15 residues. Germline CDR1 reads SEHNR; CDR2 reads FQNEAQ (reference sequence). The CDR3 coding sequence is TGTGCCAGCAGCCACGAAGGGTCTGGGGCCAACGTCCTGACTTTC. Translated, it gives CASSHEGSGANVLTF.

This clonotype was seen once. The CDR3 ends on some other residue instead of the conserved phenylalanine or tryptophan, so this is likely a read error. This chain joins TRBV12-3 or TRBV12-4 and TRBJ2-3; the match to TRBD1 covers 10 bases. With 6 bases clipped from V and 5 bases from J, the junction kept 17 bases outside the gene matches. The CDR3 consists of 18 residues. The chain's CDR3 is CASRSRTTGGSFRDTQYY. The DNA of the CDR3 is TGTGCCAGCAGGAGCCGGACGACAGGGGGCAGTTTCAGAGATACGCAGTATTAT.

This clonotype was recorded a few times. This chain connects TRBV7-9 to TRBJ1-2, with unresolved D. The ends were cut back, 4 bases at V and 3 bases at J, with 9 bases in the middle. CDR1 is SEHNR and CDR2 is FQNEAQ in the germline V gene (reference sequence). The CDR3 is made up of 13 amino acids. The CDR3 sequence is CASSSAGYYGYTF. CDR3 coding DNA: TGTGCCAGCAGCTCGGCGGGATACTATGGCTACACCTTC.

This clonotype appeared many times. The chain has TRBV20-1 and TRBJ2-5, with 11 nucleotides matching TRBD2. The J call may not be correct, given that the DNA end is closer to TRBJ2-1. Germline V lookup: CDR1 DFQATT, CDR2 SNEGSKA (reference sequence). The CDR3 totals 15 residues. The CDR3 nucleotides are TGCAGTGCTAGGTTAGCGGGAGGGCGGGTATATGAGCAGTTCTTC. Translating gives CSARLAGGRVYEQFF.

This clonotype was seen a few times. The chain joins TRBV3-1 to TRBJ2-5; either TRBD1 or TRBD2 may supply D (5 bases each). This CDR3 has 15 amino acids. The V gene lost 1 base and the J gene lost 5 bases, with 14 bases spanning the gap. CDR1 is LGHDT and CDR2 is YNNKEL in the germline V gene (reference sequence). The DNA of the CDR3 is TGTGCCAGCAGCCAAGCTACAGGCCAGCGGGAGACCCAGTACTTC. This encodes CASSQATGQRETQYF.

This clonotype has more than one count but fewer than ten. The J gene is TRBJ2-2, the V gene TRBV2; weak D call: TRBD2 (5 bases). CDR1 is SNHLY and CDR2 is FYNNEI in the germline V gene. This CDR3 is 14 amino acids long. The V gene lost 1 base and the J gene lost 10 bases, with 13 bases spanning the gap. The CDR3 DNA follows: TGTGCCAGCAGTGAAGGACTAAAATCCCTGGAGCTGTTTTTT. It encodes CASSEGLKSLELFF.

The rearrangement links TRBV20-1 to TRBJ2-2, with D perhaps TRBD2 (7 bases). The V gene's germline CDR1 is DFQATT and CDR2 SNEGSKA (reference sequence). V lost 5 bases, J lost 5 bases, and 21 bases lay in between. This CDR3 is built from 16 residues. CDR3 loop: CSAGGGTTRGTGELFF. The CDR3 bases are TGCAGTGCTGGAGGGGGGACTACCCGAGGGACCGGGGAGCTGTTTTTT.

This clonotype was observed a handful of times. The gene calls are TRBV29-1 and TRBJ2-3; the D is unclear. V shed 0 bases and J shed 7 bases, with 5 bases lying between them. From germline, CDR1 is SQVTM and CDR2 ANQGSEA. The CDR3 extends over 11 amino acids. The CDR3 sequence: CSVEETNTQYF. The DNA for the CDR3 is TGCAGCGTTGAAGAGACAAATACGCAGTATTTT.

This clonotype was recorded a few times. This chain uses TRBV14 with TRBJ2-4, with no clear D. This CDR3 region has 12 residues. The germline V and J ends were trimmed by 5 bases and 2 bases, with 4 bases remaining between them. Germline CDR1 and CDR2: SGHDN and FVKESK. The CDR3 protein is CASSISKNIQYF. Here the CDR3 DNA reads TGTGCCAGCAGCATATCCAAAAACATTCAGTACTTC.